Following are 2 T cell receptor beta chains from one sample sequenced in a study of cytomegalovirus exposure and HLA in healthy donors (TCRdb year 2017). Libraries were prepared through the immunoSEQ multiplex PCR assay. For the multiplex PCR, a mixture combining 60 forward primers for TCR Vbeta segments and 13 reverse primers for TCR Jbeta segments was used. Here the immuneACCESS table is served through TCRdb, limited to in-frame sequences with V and J called. Missing clones are a known gap in these copies; in checked studies unresolved V genes cover under half, and the rest lacks a known reason. This sample is represented by fewer than 200,000 clones; roughly 79% of them were singletons. About 1.3% of the sample belongs to the ten largest clones. Sequenced material: PBMCs. These receptors all stem from a woman aged 50 to 60 in good health and CMV-seronegative.

The chain employs TRBV4-3 and TRBJ2-4, with D perhaps matching TRBD1 (5 bases). Germline-derived CDR1 and CDR2 are LGHNA and YSLEER. The V gene lost 0 bases and the J gene lost 0 bases, with 12 bases spanning the gap. The CDR3 loop spans 17 amino acids. CDR3 sequence (DNA): TGCGCCAGCAGCCAAGAAACTGACAGCGAAGCCAAAAACATTCAGTACTTC. Amino acids: CASSQETDSEAKNIQYF.

This clone was recorded once. The V call is TRBV7-2, the J call TRBJ1-6; maybe TRBD1 (6 bases). Germline values: CDR1 SGHTA, CDR2 FQGNSA. The V end was cut by 2 bases, the J end by 9 bases, with 8 bases between. The CDR3 is made up of 13 amino acids. Here the CDR3 DNA reads TGTGCCAGCAGCTTACAGGGGAGTTCACCCCTCCACTTT. Its protein is CASSLQGSSPLHF. Complete variable domain (other parts from reference TRBV7-2 and TRBJ1-6): GAGVSQSPSNKVTEKGKDVELRCDPISGHTALYWYRQSLGQGLEFLIYFQGNSAPDKSGLPSDRFSAERTGGSVSTLTIQRTQQEDSAVYLCASSLQGSSPLHFGNGTRLTVT.